This T cell receptor (beta chain) was sequenced during a study of post-analysis software for immune sequencing data. Study overall: The study covered relapsing-remitting, secondary progressive and progressive-relapsing courses of multiple sclerosis.

Prepared TCR beta cDNA libraries contained unique molecular identifiers. TCRdb recomputed calls from the PCR reads with MiXCR, one row per CDR3 protein. The data show 430,000 or so distinct CDR3 sequences, approximately 38% seen once. General study points: Patients carried roughly 5 TRBV segments more frequently than controls did, and TRBV5-6, TRBV5-1 and TRBV20-1 were among them.

Germline CDR1 SGHTA, CDR2 FQGNSA. This CDR3 is 15 amino acids long. The V end lost 3 bases, the J end lost 1 base, and 9 bases lay between the germline ends. This clonotype was detected only once. Its antigen is currently unknown. The receptor's source is a girl aged 2 to 9 with multiple sclerosis. The chain combines TRBV7-2 with TRBJ2-2; a weak D match, TRBD1 (6 bases). The specimen sequenced was blood. The CDR3 region has the DNA TGTGCCAGCAGCTTCAGACAGGAGAACACCGGGGAGCTGTTTTTT. Protein product: CASSFRQENTGELFF.